A single sample is the source of the 23 T cell receptor beta chains below, sequenced in a study of T cells in localized non-small cell lung cancer. Clones were sequenced by immunoSEQ multiplex PCR, and TCRdb holds only the in-frame ones, with some missing. The data show 55,000 to 75,000 clones, with about 89% seen just once and just under 20% held by the top ten. The sample was peripheral blood, taken before any cancer treatment. The receptors here all came from a man aged 40 to 69 with stage I lung adenocarcinoma.

This clone has a handful of counts. V usage is TRBV5-6 and J usage is TRBJ1-2, with 8 nucleotides matching TRBD1. The length of the CDR3 is 13 residues. CDR1 is SGHDT and CDR2 is YYEEEE in the germline V gene. V was clipped by 10 bases and J by 5 bases; unmatched bases: 10. Here the CDR3 reads CAGGQGMGYGYTF. CDR3 coding DNA: TGTGCCGGCGGACAGGGCATGGGGTATGGCTACACCTTC.

This chain links TRBV4-1 with TRBJ2-5, with TRBD2 identical over 8 bases. The germline V gene encodes CDR1 MGHRA and CDR2 YSYEKL. V lost 4 bases and J lost 5; bases outside the gene matches: 6. The CDR3 sequence is 14 residues long. The CDR3 DNA is TGCGCCAGCAGCCCCGGGGGGGGAGGGGAGACCCAGTACTTC. Translating it yields CASSPGGGGETQYF.

The V and J genes are TRBV30 and TRBJ2-1; 12 positions match TRBD2. The CDR3 is 17 amino acids. Looked up from germline, CDR1 is GTSNPN and CDR2 is SVGIG (reference sequence). The J segment lost 1 base and the V segment lost 4 bases, leaving 8 bases of the junction unmatched. The CDR3 protein is CAWKRLAGVGSYNEQFF. CDR3 nucleotide sequence: TGTGCCTGGAAGCGACTAGCGGGAGTTGGGTCCTACAATGAGCAGTTCTTC.

The CDR3 here is CASNGGEGTYMNTEAFF. Written as DNA, the CDR3 is TGTGCCAGTAACGGGGGGGAGGGAACCTACATGAACACTGAAGCTTTCTTT. The V gene is TRBV19, the J gene TRBJ1-1, with a weak D call TRBD1 (5 bases). V was pared by 7 bases and J by 0 bases, with 21 bases between. This CDR3 contains 17 residues. Germline V gene sequence: CDR1 LNHDA, CDR2 SQIVND (reference sequence). Based on the CDR3 plus reference TRBV19 and TRBJ1-1, the full variable domain is DGGITQSPKYLFRKEGQNVTLSCEQNLNHDAMYWYRQDPGQGLRLIYYSQIVNDFQKGDIAEGYSVSREKKESFPLTVTSAQKNPTAFYLCASNGGEGTYMNTEAFFGQGTRLTVV.

The chain recombines TRBV6-5 with TRBJ1-5, with D perhaps matching TRBD1 (6 bases). V gave up 5 bases and J gave up 7 bases, with 15 bases separating them. The germline gives CDR1 MNHEY, CDR2 SVGAGI. The CDR3 spans 14 residues. CDR3 sequence (DNA): TGTGCCAGCAGTGGGGTGCAGGGGCAACAGCCCCAGCATTTT. This sequence encodes CASSGVQGQQPQHF.

V gene TRBV9 combines with J gene TRBJ2-6; 8 nucleotides align to TRBD2. V was pared by 0 bases and J by 1 base, with 6 bases of the junction left unmatched. The CDR3 runs to 18 residues. Germline CDR1 and CDR2: SGDLS and YYNGEE. CDR3 amino acids: CASSVGGLEASGANVLTF. Here the CDR3 DNA reads TGTGCCAGCAGCGTAGGGGGACTAGAGGCGTCTGGGGCCAACGTCCTGACTTTC. Using reference TRBV9 and TRBJ2-6 for the parts outside the CDR3, the full variable domain is DSGVTQTPKHLITATGQRVTLRCSPRSGDLSVYWYQQSLDQGLQFLIQYYNGEERAKGNILERFSAQQFPDLHSELNLSSLELGDSALYFCASSVGGLEASGANVLTFGAGSRLTVL.

The J gene is TRBJ2-7, the V gene TRBV28; D is unresolved. V was pared by 4 bases and J by 6 bases, with 7 bases between. CDR1 and CDR2 (germline): MDHEN, SYDVKM. This CDR3 has 11 residues. For the CDR3, the DNA is TGTGCCAGCAGTTCCCAACGCGAGCAGTACTTC. It is translated as CASSSQREQYF.

The CDR3 is CASGSGTSTGELFF. As DNA, the CDR3 is TGTGCTAGTGGCTCCGGGACTAGTACCGGGGAGCTGTTTTTT. The chain recombines TRBV12-5 with TRBJ2-2; 8 positions agree with TRBD2. This CDR3 is 14 amino acids long. V was pared by 6 bases and J by 5 bases, with 5 bases of the junction left unmatched. The germline gives CDR1 LGHNT, CDR2 FRNRAP.

On this clone itself: A junction boundary mismatches the germline segment, possibly from a read error. Here the CDR3 DNA reads TGTGCTAGCAGCTTAAAAAGGGTAGGGGTTCGGAGTGAGCAGTTCTTC. Protein product: CASSLKRVGVRSEQFF. The chain couples TRBV7-7 to TRBJ2-1, with D possibly TRBD1 on 5 matching bases. CDR3 size: 16 residues. Germline lookup yields CDR1 SSHAT and CDR2 FNYEAQ (reference sequence).

V is TRBV30 and J is TRBJ1-1; 7 bases agree with TRBD1. The V gene end was trimmed by 3 bases and the J gene end by 5 bases; junction bases not matched to a gene: 15. The CDR3 length is 16 residues. Germline lookup yields CDR1 GTSNPN and CDR2 SVGIG (reference sequence). CDR3 loop: CAWSGSRQGSNTEAFF. CDR3 DNA sequence: TGTGCCTGGAGCGGCAGCCGACAGGGATCGAATACTGAAGCTTTCTTT.

The chain links TRBV29-1 to TRBJ2-5, with 12 positions matching TRBD1. Germline values: CDR1 SQVTM, CDR2 ANQGSEA. This CDR3 is built from 13 residues. Trimming removed 5 bases from V and 5 bases from J; junction bases left unmatched: 3. In DNA form, the CDR3 reads TGCAGCGTTAGGGACAGGGGGCCGGAGACCCAGTACTTC. Translating it yields CSVRDRGPETQYF.

A single count supports this clone. The rearrangement uses TRBV5-1 and TRBJ2-5, with a possible D match to TRBD2 (6 bases). The CDR3 length is 13 residues. The V end lost 0 bases, the J end lost 4 bases, and 7 bases lay between the germline ends. Germline assignment: CDR1 SGHRS and CDR2 YFSETQ. CDR3 in DNA: TGCGCCAGCAGCTTGGCCGGGGGAGAGACCCAGTACTTC. As protein: CASSLAGGETQYF.

The genes are TRBV11-2 and TRBJ2-2; D unresolved. Germline loops: CDR1 SGHAT, CDR2 FQNNGV. CDR3 length: 13 residues. Trimming removed 3 bases from V and 1 base from J, with 3 bases in between. CDR3: CASSFRNTGELFF. The CDR3 region has the DNA TGTGCCAGCAGCTTTCGGAACACCGGGGAGCTGTTTTTT.

The chain has TRBV10-3 and TRBJ2-1; D gene ambiguous. The CDR3 has 15 residues. Germline CDR1 reads ENHRY; CDR2 reads SYGVKD. V was clipped by 2 bases and J by 7 bases, with 15 bases between them. The CDR3 protein is CAISELERDGNEQFF. The CDR3 DNA follows: TGTGCCATCAGTGAGCTCGAACGCGACGGGAATGAGCAGTTCTTC.

The chain uses TRBV5-1 and TRBJ2-5; 8 nucleotides align to TRBD2. Germline CDR1 and CDR2: SGHRS and YFSETQ. CDR3 size: 14 residues. The ends lost 5 bases at V and 2 bases at J; junction bases unmatched: 5. The CDR3 here is CASSLAGNQETQYF. The CDR3 coding sequence is TGCGCCAGCAGTTTAGCGGGAAATCAAGAGACCCAGTACTTC.

This clone was recorded once. CDR3 sequence (DNA): TGTGCCAGTATCCCGACAGGGGGAAAGTTTCAGCCCCAGCATTTT. Protein sequence: CASIPTGGKFQPQHF. The J gene is TRBJ1-5, the V gene TRBV19, with 9 bases lining up with TRBD1. V lost 7 bases and J lost 6; bases outside the gene matches: 10. The CDR3 covers 15 residues. Looked up from germline, CDR1 is LNHDA and CDR2 is SQIVND (reference sequence).

The chain carries TRBV9 and TRBJ2-1; 9 bases align to TRBD1. The CDR3 extends over 18 amino acids. V was clipped by 0 bases and J by 0 bases; unmatched bases: 7. In germline, CDR1 is SGDLS, CDR2 YYNGEE. The DNA of the CDR3 is TGTGCCAGCAGCGTAGAGGGGGACAGGGCTAGCTCCTACAATGAGCAGTTCTTC. This encodes CASSVEGDRASSYNEQFF.

This chain links TRBV6-1 with TRBJ2-4; 11 bases match TRBD1. This CDR3 contains 18 residues. V was pared by 1 base and J by 2 bases, with 7 bases of the junction left unmatched. CDR1 MNHNS and CDR2 SASEGT come from the germline V gene. CDR3: CASSEEDRGLGPKNIQYF. CDR3 DNA sequence: TGTGCCAGCAGTGAAGAGGACAGGGGGCTGGGTCCCAAAAACATTCAGTACTTC.

This clone was recorded once. V and J are TRBV7-9 and TRBJ2-5; 7 bases fit TRBD2. Germline values: CDR1 SEHNR, CDR2 FQNEAQ (reference sequence). V was clipped by 5 bases and J by 2 bases; unmatched bases: 8. The CDR3 sequence is 15 residues long. The CDR3 sequence is CASSRRDYTQETQYF. In nucleotides, the CDR3 is TGTGCCAGCAGCCGCCGGGACTATACACAAGAGACCCAGTACTTC.

V gene TRBV5-4 combines with J gene TRBJ2-7, with 12 bases that match TRBD1. CDR3 length: 15 residues. The trim removed 0 bases at V and 6 bases at J, leaving 4 bases unmatched. Germline lookup yields CDR1 SGHNT and CDR2 YYREEE (reference sequence). CDR3 in amino acids: CASSLAGTGGSEQYF. The CDR3 region has the DNA TGTGCCAGCAGCTTGGCCGGGACAGGGGGCTCCGAGCAGTACTTC. The variable domain in full, completed from reference TRBV5-4 and TRBJ2-7, reads ETGVTQSPTHLIKTRGQQVTLRCSSQSGHNTVSWYQQALGQGPQFIFQYYREEENGRGNFPPRFSGLQFPNYSSELNVNALELDDSALYLCASSLAGTGGSEQYFGPGTRLTVT.

This clone was seen only a few times. The rearrangement links TRBV5-1 to TRBJ2-1; 11 bases are a match to TRBD1. V trimming: 7 bases; J trimming: 5 bases; junction bases outside the gene matches: 17. The CDR3 contains 18 residues. Germline V gene data show CDR1 as SGHRS and CDR2 as YFSETQ. The CDR3 loop is CASQRDRGSVRVDNEQFF. In nucleotides, the CDR3 is TGCGCCAGCCAACGGGACAGGGGGTCCGTTAGGGTGGACAATGAGCAGTTCTTC.

The CDR3 sequence is CASSPPGGQGSYEQYF. CDR3 DNA sequence: TGTGCCAGCTCACCACCGGGTGGACAGGGATCCTACGAGCAGTACTTC. The chain is built from TRBV18 and TRBJ2-7; 8 bases agree with TRBD1. In germline, CDR1 is KGHSH, CDR2 LQKENI. This CDR3 spans 16 amino acids. V dropped 0 bases and J dropped 1; count of bases not matched to a gene: 5.

V gene TRBV4-2 combines with J gene TRBJ2-1; 8 positions match TRBD2. The V segment lost 0 bases and the J segment 8 bases; nucleotides outside the gene matches: 15. Germline V lookup: CDR1 LGHNA, CDR2 YNFKEQ. This CDR3 spans 18 amino acids. CDR3 protein: CASSQDSLRASGHDEQFF. CDR3 bases: TGTGCCAGCAGCCAAGATTCCCTGAGGGCTAGCGGGCACGATGAGCAGTTCTTC.